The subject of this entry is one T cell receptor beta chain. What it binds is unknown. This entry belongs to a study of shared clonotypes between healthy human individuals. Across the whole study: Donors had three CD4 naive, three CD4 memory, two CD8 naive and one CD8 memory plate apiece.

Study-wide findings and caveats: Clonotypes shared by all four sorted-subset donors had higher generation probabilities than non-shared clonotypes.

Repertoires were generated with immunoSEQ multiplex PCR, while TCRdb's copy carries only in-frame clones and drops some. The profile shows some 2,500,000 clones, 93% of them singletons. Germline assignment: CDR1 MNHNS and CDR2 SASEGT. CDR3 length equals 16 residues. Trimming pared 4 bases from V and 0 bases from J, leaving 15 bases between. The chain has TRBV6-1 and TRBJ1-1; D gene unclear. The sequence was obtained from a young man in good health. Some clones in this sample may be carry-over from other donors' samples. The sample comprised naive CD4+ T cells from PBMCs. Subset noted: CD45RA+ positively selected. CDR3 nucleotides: TGTGCCAGCAGTGCCCCCCCGGGATTGTTGAACACTGAAGCTTTCTTT. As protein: CASSAPPGLLNTEAFF.